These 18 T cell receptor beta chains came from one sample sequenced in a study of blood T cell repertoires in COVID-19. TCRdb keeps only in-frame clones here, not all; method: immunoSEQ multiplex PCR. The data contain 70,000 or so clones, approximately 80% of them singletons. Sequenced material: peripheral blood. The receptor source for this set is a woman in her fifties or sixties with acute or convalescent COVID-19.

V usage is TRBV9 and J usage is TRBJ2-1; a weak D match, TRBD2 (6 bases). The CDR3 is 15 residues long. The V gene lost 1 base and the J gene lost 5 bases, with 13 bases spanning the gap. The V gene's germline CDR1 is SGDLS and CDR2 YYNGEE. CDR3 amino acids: CASSVLGGDHNEQFF. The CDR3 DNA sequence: TGTGCCAGCAGCGTACTGGGCGGGGATCACAATGAGCAGTTCTTC.

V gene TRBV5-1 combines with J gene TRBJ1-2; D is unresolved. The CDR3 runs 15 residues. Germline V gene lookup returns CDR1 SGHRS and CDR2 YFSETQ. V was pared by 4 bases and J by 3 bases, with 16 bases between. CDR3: CASSVDSGNYYGYTF. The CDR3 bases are TGCGCCAGCAGCGTGGACTCCGGGAACTACTATGGCTACACCTTC.

DNA for the CDR3: TGCGCCAGCAGCTTATCTGGGGGGAGCTCCTACGAGCAGTACTTC. It yields the protein CASSLSGGSSYEQYF. This chain links TRBV5-1 with TRBJ2-7, with a weak D call TRBD2 (6 bases). Trimming removed 2 bases at V and 0 bases at J, with 12 bases between. Germline V CDR1 and CDR2: SGHRS, YFSETQ. The CDR3 totals 15 residues. Filled out from reference TRBV5-1 and TRBJ2-7, the complete variable domain reads KAGVTQTPRYLIKTRGQQVTLSCSPISGHRSVSWYQQTPGQGLQFLFEYFSETQRNKGNFPGRFSGRQFSNSRSEMNVSTLELGDSALYLCASSLSGGSSYEQYFGPGTRLTVT.

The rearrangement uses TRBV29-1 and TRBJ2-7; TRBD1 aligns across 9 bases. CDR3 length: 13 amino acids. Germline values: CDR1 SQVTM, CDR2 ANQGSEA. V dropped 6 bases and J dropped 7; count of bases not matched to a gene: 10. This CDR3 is CSVDRGGPGEQYF. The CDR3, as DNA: TGCAGCGTGGACAGGGGAGGACCAGGAGAGCAGTACTTC.

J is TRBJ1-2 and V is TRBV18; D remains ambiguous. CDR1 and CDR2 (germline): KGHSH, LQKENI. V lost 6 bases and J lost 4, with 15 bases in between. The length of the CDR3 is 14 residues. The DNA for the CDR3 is TGTGCCAGCTCCCAAGTAACAGTATCCTATGGCTACACCTTC. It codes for CASSQVTVSYGYTF.

CDR3 sequence reads: CSASRQEEKLFF. In DNA, the CDR3 is TGCAGTGCTAGTCGCCAGGAAGAAAAACTGTTTTTT. The chain joins TRBV20-1 to TRBJ1-4, with no clear D. This CDR3 is built from 12 residues. Germline V gives CDR1 DFQATT, CDR2 SNEGSKA (reference sequence). Trimming took 3 bases from V and 8 from J, leaving 10 bases between them.

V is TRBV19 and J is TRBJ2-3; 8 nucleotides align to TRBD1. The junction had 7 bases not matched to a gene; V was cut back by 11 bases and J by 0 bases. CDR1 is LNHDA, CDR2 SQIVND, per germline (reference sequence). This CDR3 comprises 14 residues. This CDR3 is CAGSGGESTDTQYF. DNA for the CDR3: TGTGCCGGCTCAGGGGGCGAGAGCACAGATACGCAGTATTTT.

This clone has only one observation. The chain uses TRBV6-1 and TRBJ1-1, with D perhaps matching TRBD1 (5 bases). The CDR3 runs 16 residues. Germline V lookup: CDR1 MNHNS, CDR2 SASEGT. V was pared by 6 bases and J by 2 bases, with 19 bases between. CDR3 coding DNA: TGTGCCAGCAGGGAAAACAGGTACCGGGTTAACACTGAAGCTTTCTTT. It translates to CASRENRYRVNTEAFF.

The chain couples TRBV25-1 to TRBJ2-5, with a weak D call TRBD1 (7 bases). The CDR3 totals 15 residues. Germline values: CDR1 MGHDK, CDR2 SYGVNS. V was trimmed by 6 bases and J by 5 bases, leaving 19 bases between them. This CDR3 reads CASRKGGQIFETQYF. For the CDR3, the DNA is TGTGCCAGCAGAAAGGGGGGACAGATTTTCGAGACCCAGTACTTC.

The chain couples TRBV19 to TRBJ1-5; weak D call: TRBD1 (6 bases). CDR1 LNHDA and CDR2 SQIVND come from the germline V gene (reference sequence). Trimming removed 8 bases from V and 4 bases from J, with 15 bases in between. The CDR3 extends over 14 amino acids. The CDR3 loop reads CASGTGQLNQPQHF. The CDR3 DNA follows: TGTGCCAGTGGTACCGGACAGTTGAATCAGCCCCAGCATTTT.

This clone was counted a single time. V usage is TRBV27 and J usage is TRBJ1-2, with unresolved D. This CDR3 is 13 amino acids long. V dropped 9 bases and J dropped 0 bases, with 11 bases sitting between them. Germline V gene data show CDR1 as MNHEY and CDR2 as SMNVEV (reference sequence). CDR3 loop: CASRRAANYGYTF. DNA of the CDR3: TGTGCCAGTAGGCGGGCCGCTAACTATGGCTACACCTTC.

The CDR3 reads CASSLLGQKNYEQYF. CDR3 DNA: TGTGCCAGCAGCTTACTCGGACAGAAGAACTACGAGCAGTACTTC. The chain joins TRBV7-9 to TRBJ2-7, with D perhaps matching TRBD1 (6 bases). The CDR3 contains 15 residues. The germline V gene encodes CDR1 SEHNR and CDR2 FQNEAQ (reference sequence). V lost 2 bases and J lost 3, with 14 bases in between.

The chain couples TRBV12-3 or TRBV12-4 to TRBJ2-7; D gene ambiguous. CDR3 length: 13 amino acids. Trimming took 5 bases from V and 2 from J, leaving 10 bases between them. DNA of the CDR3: TGTGCCAGCAGTCCCTCAACAGCCTACGAGCAGTACTTC. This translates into CASSPSTAYEQYF.

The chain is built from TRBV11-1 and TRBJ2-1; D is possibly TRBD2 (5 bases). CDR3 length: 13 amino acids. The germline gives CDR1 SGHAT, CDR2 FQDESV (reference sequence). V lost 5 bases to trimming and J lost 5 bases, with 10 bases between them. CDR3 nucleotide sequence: TGTGCCAGCAGCACGGGGTACAACAATGAGCAGTTCTTC. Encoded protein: CASSTGYNNEQFF.

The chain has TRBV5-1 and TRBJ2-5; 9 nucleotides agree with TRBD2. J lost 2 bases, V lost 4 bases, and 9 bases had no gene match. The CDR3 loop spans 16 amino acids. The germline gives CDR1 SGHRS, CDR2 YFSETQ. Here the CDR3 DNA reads TGCGCCAGCAGCACGCTCGCGGGGGGGCAGCAAGAGACCCAGTACTTC. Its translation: CASSTLAGGQQETQYF.

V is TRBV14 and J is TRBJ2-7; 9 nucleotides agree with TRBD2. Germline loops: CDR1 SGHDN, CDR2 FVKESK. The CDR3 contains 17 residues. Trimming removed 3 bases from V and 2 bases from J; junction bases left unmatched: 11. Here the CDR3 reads CASSQTYSGGQPYEQYF. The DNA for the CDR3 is TGTGCCAGCAGCCAGACTTATAGCGGGGGACAACCCTACGAGCAGTACTTC.

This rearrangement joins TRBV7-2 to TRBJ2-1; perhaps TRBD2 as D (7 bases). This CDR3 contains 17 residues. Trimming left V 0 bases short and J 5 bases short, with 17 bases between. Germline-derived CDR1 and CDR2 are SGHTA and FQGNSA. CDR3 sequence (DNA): TGTGCCAGCAGCTTAGCGCAGCCGGGGGGCGGAAACAATGAGCAGTTCTTC. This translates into CASSLAQPGGGNNEQFF.

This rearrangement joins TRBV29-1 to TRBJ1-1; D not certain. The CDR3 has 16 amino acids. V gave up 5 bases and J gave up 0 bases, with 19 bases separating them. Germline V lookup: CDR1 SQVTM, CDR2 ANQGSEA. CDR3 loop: CSVRPFGSVLNTEAFF. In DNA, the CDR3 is TGCAGCGTTCGTCCGTTTGGCAGCGTATTGAACACTGAAGCTTTCTTT.